The 14 T cell receptor beta chains in this list originate from one sample, sequenced in a study of T cells in localized non-small cell lung cancer. Assay used: immunoSEQ multiplex PCR; TCRdb lists only in-frame clones, some missing. The data contain roughly 40,000 clones, 83% of them seen just once; the ten biggest clones take up roughly 8.5%. The material sequenced was PBMCs, taken before any cancer treatment. The receptors derive from a man aged 40 to 69 with stage II lung adenocarcinoma.

The chain employs TRBV29-1 and TRBJ2-2; D unclear. The germline gives CDR1 SQVTM, CDR2 ANQGSEA. The CDR3 runs 12 residues. Trimming stripped 3 bases from V and 1 base from J, with 3 bases between. The CDR3 nucleotides are TGCAGCGTTGACAGGAACACCGGGGAGCTGTTTTTT. This sequence encodes CSVDRNTGELFF.

This clone is a singleton in its sample. The chain has TRBV4-2 and TRBJ2-7; possibly TRBD2 for D (6 bases). With 4 bases removed from V and 2 bases from J, the gap between germline ends came to 18 bases. Germline V CDR1 and CDR2: LGHNA, YNFKEQ. The CDR3 has 16 residues. The CDR3 sequence is CASSPLLGPGAYEQYF. The CDR3 DNA reads as TGTGCCAGCAGCCCGTTGCTGGGACCGGGGGCCTACGAGCAGTACTTC.

This clone showed up just a few times. The rearrangement uses TRBV29-1 and TRBJ2-1, with TRBD2 matching over 10 bases. The CDR3 runs 12 residues. Germline CDR1 reads SQVTM; CDR2 reads ANQGSEA. The V segment lost 7 bases and the J segment 6 bases; nucleotides outside the gene matches: 3. The CDR3, as DNA: TGCAGCGCCGGGACTAGCGTCAATGAGCAGTTCTTC. This gives the protein CSAGTSVNEQFF.

The genes are TRBV29-1 and TRBJ2-1; 7 nucleotides align to TRBD1. Germline assignment: CDR1 SQVTM and CDR2 ANQGSEA. The CDR3 extends over 15 amino acids. Trimming took 7 bases from V and 2 from J; bases not matched to a gene: 11. The CDR3 is CSGFLTGSPYNEQFF. In DNA, the CDR3 is TGCAGCGGTTTTCTGACAGGGAGCCCCTACAATGAGCAGTTCTTC.

The chain combines TRBV6-1 with TRBJ2-2, with D possibly called TRBD1 or TRBD2 (5 bases each). V shed 8 bases and J shed 1 base, with 11 bases lying between them. The length of the CDR3 is 14 residues. Germline CDR1 reads MNHNS; CDR2 reads SASEGT. The CDR3 sequence: CASRWGRNTGELFF. As DNA, the CDR3 is TGTGCCAGCCGGTGGGGACGGAACACCGGGGAGCTGTTTTTT.

This chain connects TRBV11-2 to TRBJ2-7; TRBD1 is a possible D gene (6 bases). CDR3 length: 14 amino acids. Trimming took 5 bases from V and 0 from J, leaving 11 bases between them. Germline-derived CDR1 and CDR2 are SGHAT and FQNNGV. The DNA of the CDR3 is TGTGCCAGCAGCACGGACAGCTTCTCCTACGAGCAGTACTTC. It translates to CASSTDSFSYEQYF. Full variable domain (missing parts from reference TRBV11-2 and TRBJ2-7): EAGVAQSPRYKIIEKRQSVAFWCNPISGHATLYWYQQILGQGPKLLIQFQNNGVVDDSQLPKDRFSAERLKGVDSTLKIQPAKLEDSAVYLCASSTDSFSYEQYFGPGTRLTVT.

The chain employs TRBV15 and TRBJ2-2; no definite D call. This CDR3 is built from 13 residues. CDR1 LNHNV and CDR2 YYDKDF come from the germline V gene (reference sequence). The germline V and J ends were trimmed by 8 bases and 2 bases, with 9 bases remaining between them. The CDR3 sequence: CATRSPNTGELFF. The CDR3 DNA follows: TGTGCCACCCGAAGCCCTAACACCGGGGAGCTGTTTTTT.

Comments on this clone: Relative to the germline gene, one junction end is altered; a read error may explain this. V gene TRBV7-2 combines with J gene TRBJ2-7, with 8 bases lining up with TRBD2. CDR3 length: 15 amino acids. CDR1 is SGHTA and CDR2 is FQGNSA in the germline V gene. Here the CDR3 reads CASSQDSGTRGEQYF. CDR3 DNA: TGCGCCAGCAGCCAAGATAGCGGGACACGGGGCGAGCAGTACTTC.

This chain links TRBV5-4 with TRBJ1-6, with 9 bases that match TRBD1. From germline, CDR1 is SGHNT and CDR2 YYREEE (reference sequence). V shed 3 bases and J 7 bases; nucleotides not matched to a gene: 2. CDR3 length equals 14 residues. The CDR3 is CASSSGTGNSPLHF. CDR3 DNA: TGTGCCAGCAGCTCCGGGACAGGGAATTCACCCCTCCACTTT.

The chain employs TRBV6-6 and TRBJ2-2; D is unclear. The V gene lost 7 bases and the J gene lost 1 base, with 1 base spanning the gap. The CDR3 totals 11 residues. Germline V lookup: CDR1 MNHNY, CDR2 SVGAGI (reference sequence). CDR3 nucleotide sequence: TGTGCCAGCATGAACACCGGGGAGCTGTTTTTT. Translating gives CASMNTGELFF.

The rearrangement joins TRBV25-1 to TRBJ2-7, with D possibly being TRBD1 (5 bases). Germline V CDR1 and CDR2: MGHDK, SYGVNS. Trimming left V 5 bases short and J 3 bases short, with 17 bases between. This CDR3 has 15 residues. The CDR3 DNA sequence: TGTGCCAGCAGTCCCCACGAAGGGGTTAACTACGAGCAGTACTTC. Its translation is CASSPHEGVNYEQYF.

This rearrangement joins TRBV6-5 to TRBJ2-7; TRBD2 matches at 11 bases. Germline CDR1 is MNHEY and CDR2 is SVGAGI. The CDR3 contains 15 residues. With V trimmed by 6 bases and J by 3 bases, 7 bases remained unmatched. CDR3 coding DNA: TGTGCCAGCAGCCTTCGACTAGCGGGGCTCTACGAGCAGTACTTC. Amino acid sequence: CASSLRLAGLYEQYF.

The chain combines TRBV18 with TRBJ1-3, with D uncertain. This CDR3 comprises 15 residues. Germline CDR1 KGHSH, CDR2 LQKENI. V was trimmed by 3 bases and J by 2 bases, leaving 11 bases between them. CDR3 region: CASSPSSEAGNTIYF. CDR3 coding DNA: TGTGCCAGCTCACCGTCTTCAGAAGCTGGAAACACCATATATTTT.

The chain is built from TRBV2 and TRBJ2-1; D might be TRBD1 (5 bases). Deletions cut 3 bases from V and 7 bases from J, with 13 bases between. Germline CDR1 reads SNHLY; CDR2 reads FYNNEI. The CDR3 extends over 14 amino acids. The CDR3: CASSEVKGANEQFF. As DNA, the CDR3 is TGTGCCAGCAGTGAGGTAAAAGGGGCTAATGAGCAGTTCTTC.